This T cell receptor beta chain was retrieved from a study of cytomegalovirus exposure and HLA in healthy donors. Study overall: Around 190 million T cells yielded some 100 million unique TCR beta sequences, as an earlier analysis found.

After removal of 3 bases from V and 4 bases from J, the junction contained 3 bases not matched to a gene. The CDR3 covers 15 residues. CDR1 is SNHLY, CDR2 FYNNEI, per germline. PCR primers comprised 60 Vbeta and 13 Jbeta primers. Assay: immunoSEQ multiplex PCR; the TCRdb copy retains only in-frame clones and omits some. The sample carries some 190,000 clones, roughly 77% recorded once. About this clone: The antigen is undetermined.

Regarding the study as a whole: Excluded were some V segments that proved indistinguishable, including TRBV6-2 and TRBV6-3. Cytomegalovirus-associated status was assigned to fewer than 200 TCR beta chains. One later analysis reportedly identified an Asian-associated ancestry cluster that showed fewer N-insertions than the 666-donor mean.

The clonotype comes from a woman aged 30 to 39 in good health and CMV-seropositive. The rearrangement uses TRBV2 and TRBJ2-3, with TRBD2 identical over 11 bases. The sample consisted of PBMCs. The CDR3 here is CASSELAGGSDTQYF. The CDR3 DNA reads TGTGCCAGCAGTGAGCTAGCGGGGGGATCAGATACGCAGTATTTT.